The source of this T cell receptor beta chain is a study of cytomegalovirus exposure and HLA in healthy donors. Study context: Around 76% of 398 genotyped donors fell in the Caucasian-associated ancestry cluster.

Germline CDR1 SGHKS, CDR2 YYEKEE (reference sequence). Trimming left V 4 bases short and J 6 bases short, with 17 bases between. The CDR3 is 15 amino acids. Turning to this clone: The antigen remains undetermined.

Primers: 60 Vbeta forward and 13 Jbeta reverse. Assay used: immunoSEQ multiplex PCR; TCRdb lists only in-frame clones, some missing. The sample shows about 43,000 clones, over 70% of them seen only once. Regarding the study as a whole: Earlier results showed most TCR beta V segments being productive about 90% or about 30% of the time.

This TCR derives from a man aged 45 to 65 in good health and CMV-seronegative. The sequenced sample consisted of PBMCs. The rearrangement joins TRBV5-5 to TRBJ2-1; no firm D call. Here the CDR3 DNA reads TGTGCCAGCAGCCCCCTATGGAGACCTCTCAATGAGCAGTTCTTC. Its protein product is CASSPLWRPLNEQFF.